Shown below are 8 T cell receptor beta chains from a single sample sequenced in a study of blood T cell repertoires in COVID-19. Data came from immunoSEQ multiplex PCR; TCRdb stores just in-frame clones and leaves some out. Among about 270,000 clones listed, around 90% were seen once. Specimen: PBMCs or T cells enriched from blood (not recorded which). The source is a woman in her twenties or thirties with acute COVID-19.

The chain is built from TRBV6-4 and TRBJ2-1; 10 nucleotides align to TRBD2. Trimming at V came to 6 bases and at J to 7 bases, leaving 9 bases not matched to a gene. The CDR3 totals 15 residues. Germline loops: CDR1 MRHNA, CDR2 SNTAGT. Here the CDR3 reads CASSRTSGEGNEQFF. CDR3 nucleotides: TGTGCCAGCAGCCGTACTAGCGGGGAGGGGAATGAGCAGTTCTTC.

This chain connects TRBV19 to TRBJ1-2; D uncertain. The CDR3 is 16 amino acids. Trimming removed 8 bases from V and 0 bases from J, with 19 bases in between. Germline CDR1 reads LNHDA; CDR2 reads SQIVND (reference sequence). The CDR3 loop is CASQGMYDGANYGYTF. The CDR3 nucleotides are TGTGCCAGTCAAGGAATGTACGATGGAGCTAACTATGGCTACACCTTC.

The chain combines TRBV15 with TRBJ2-5, with TRBD2 as a possible D gene (6 bases). The V end was cut by 4 bases, the J end by 6 bases, with 21 bases between. The CDR3 is made up of 16 amino acids. Germline CDR1 is LNHNV and CDR2 is YYDKDF (reference sequence). The CDR3 region has the DNA TGTGCCACCAGCAAGTCGGGCGGGATCTTTCAACAGACCCAGTACTTC. Amino acid sequence: CATSKSGGIFQQTQYF.

The chain uses TRBV6-5 and TRBJ1-5; 7 bases are a match to TRBD1. CDR1 MNHEY and CDR2 SVGAGI come from the germline V gene. Germline trimming cut 0 bases from V and 9 bases from J; bases unmatched to any gene: 5. This CDR3 has 14 amino acids. The CDR3 protein is CASSYSSGGGPQHF. In DNA form, the CDR3 reads TGTGCCAGCAGTTACTCGTCAGGGGGTGGGCCCCAGCATTTT.

This clone was picked up one time. The V gene is TRBV4-3, the J gene TRBJ1-2; D remains ambiguous. The CDR3 totals 12 residues. CDR1 and CDR2 from the germline V gene are LGHNA and YSLEER. Trimming took 3 bases from V and 4 from J, leaving 6 bases between them. The CDR3, as DNA: TGCGCCAGCAGCCAGTCCTCCTATGGCTACACCTTC. Translating gives CASSQSSYGYTF.

The chain couples TRBV4-1 to TRBJ1-2; D remains ambiguous. The CDR3 runs to 12 residues. Trimming stripped 0 bases from V and 4 bases from J, with 3 bases between. Germline lookup yields CDR1 MGHRA and CDR2 YSYEKL. CDR3 amino acids: CASSQDIYGYTF. For the CDR3, the DNA is TGCGCCAGCAGCCAAGATATCTATGGCTACACCTTC.

This clone came up once. The chain links TRBV30 to TRBJ1-2, with D possibly TRBD1 on 5 matching bases. The CDR3 sequence is 12 residues long. V was clipped by 1 base and J by 3 bases, with 6 bases between them. From germline, CDR1 is GTSNPN and CDR2 SVGIG (reference sequence). CDR3 region: CAWSEGYYGYTF. The CDR3, as DNA: TGTGCCTGGAGTGAGGGGTACTATGGCTACACCTTC.

This clone has a single count. The gene calls are TRBV7-9 and TRBJ1-4; 9 nucleotides agree with TRBD1. Looked up from germline, CDR1 is SEHNR and CDR2 is FQNEAQ (reference sequence). Trimming cost V 4 bases and J 7 bases; bases outside gene matches: 4. The CDR3 covers 14 residues. CDR3 DNA sequence: TGTGCCAGCAGCTCGACAGGGGGTAGTGAAAAACTGTTTTTT. Translating gives CASSSTGGSEKLFF.